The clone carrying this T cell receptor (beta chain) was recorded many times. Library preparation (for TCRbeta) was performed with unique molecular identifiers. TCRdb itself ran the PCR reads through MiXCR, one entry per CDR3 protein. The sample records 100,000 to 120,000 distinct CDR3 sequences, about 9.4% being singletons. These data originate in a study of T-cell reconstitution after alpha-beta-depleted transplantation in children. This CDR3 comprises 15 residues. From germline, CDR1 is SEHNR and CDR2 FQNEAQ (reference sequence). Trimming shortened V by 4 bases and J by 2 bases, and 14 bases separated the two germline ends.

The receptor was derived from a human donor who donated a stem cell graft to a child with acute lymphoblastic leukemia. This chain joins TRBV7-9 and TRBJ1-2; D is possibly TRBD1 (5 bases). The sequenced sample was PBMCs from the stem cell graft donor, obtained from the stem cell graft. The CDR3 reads CASSSPGQANYGYTF. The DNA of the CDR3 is TGTGCCAGCAGCTCCCCAGGGCAGGCCAACTATGGCTACACCTTC.